Each of the 20 T cell receptor beta chains below was sequenced from the same sample in a study of technical replicates of blood from several donors. The protocol was immunoSEQ multiplex PCR, while the TCRdb copy is restricted to in-frame clones and leaves out a portion. The sample lists 56,000 or so clones; roughly 95% were seen once. What was sequenced was PBMCs. Receptors originate from a human donor in good health. Some clones in this sample may be carry-over from other donors' samples.

V and J are TRBV29-1 and TRBJ1-1; possible D gene TRBD1, 6 bases. Trimming took off 7 bases at V and 0 bases at J, with 12 bases between the two ends. The CDR3 loop spans 13 amino acids. Germline CDR1 and CDR2: SQVTM and ANQGSEA. The CDR3 DNA is TGCAGCGCAGAGACAGGCCTGAACACTGAAGCTTTCTTT. It encodes CSAETGLNTEAFF.

The rearrangement uses TRBV11-3 and TRBJ1-1; TRBD1 might be the D (5 bases). Germline lookup yields CDR1 SGHNT and CDR2 YENEEA. There are 13 residues in the CDR3. Trimming pared 5 bases from V and 0 bases from J, leaving 7 bases between. The DNA for the CDR3 is TGTGCCAGCAGCCAGGGCCTGAACACTGAAGCTTTCTTT. Residues: CASSQGLNTEAFF.

This CDR3 is CASSLVAGNTEAFF. For the CDR3, the DNA is TGTGCCAGCAGCTTAGTCGCGGGGAACACTGAAGCTTTCTTT. The rearrangement uses TRBV7-8 and TRBJ1-1; D ambiguous. V lost 1 base to trimming and J lost 1 base, with 7 bases between them. The length of the CDR3 is 14 residues. The germline V gene encodes CDR1 SGHVS and CDR2 FQNEAQ.

The CDR3 loop is CASSLGTSGDYNEQFF. CDR3 in DNA: TGCGCCAGCAGCCTCGGGACTAGCGGGGACTACAATGAGCAGTTCTTC. The chain is built from TRBV4-3 and TRBJ2-1, with 13 bases fitting TRBD2. From germline, CDR1 is LGHNA and CDR2 YSLEER. The CDR3 contains 16 residues. With V trimmed by 4 bases and J by 3 bases, 3 bases remained unmatched.

The rearrangement uses TRBV5-1 and TRBJ2-7, with 8 bases matching TRBD2. The germline CDR1 and CDR2 sequences are SGHRS and YFSETQ. This CDR3 is built from 16 residues. J gave up 5 bases and V 3 bases, and 13 bases lay outside the gene matches. The CDR3 nucleotides read TGCGCCAGCAGCTCGGGAGGTGGTAGCGGGGTACACGAGCAGTACTTC. It encodes CASSSGGGSGVHEQYF.

V and J are TRBV23-1 and TRBJ1-2; no reliable D call. TRBV23-1 is reported as an ORF; its role is uncertain. This CDR3 region has 13 residues. With 0 bases removed from V and 6 bases from J, the gap between germline ends came to 8 bases. CDR3 in amino acids: CASSQSPGDGYTF. DNA for the CDR3: TGCGCCAGCAGTCAATCGCCCGGGGATGGCTACACCTTC.

The chain uses TRBV5-1 and TRBJ2-7; 11 nucleotides line up with TRBD1. The germline V gene has CDR1 SGHRS and CDR2 YFSETQ. V gave up 3 bases and J gave up 0 bases; unmatched junction bases: 11. This CDR3 spans 18 amino acids. DNA for the CDR3: TGCGCCAGCAGCTACAACGCCGGGACAGGGGGGACCTCCTACGAGCAGTACTTC. This sequence encodes CASSYNAGTGGTSYEQYF.

Here the CDR3 reads CAWRRGGAYNEQFF. The CDR3 region has the DNA TGTGCCTGGAGAAGGGGGGGGGCCTACAATGAGCAGTTCTTC. The V call is TRBV30, the J call TRBJ2-1, with a tentative D call TRBD2 (7 bases). Germline CDR1 is GTSNPN and CDR2 is SVGIG (reference sequence). The CDR3 has 14 amino acids. The germline V and J ends were trimmed by 3 bases and 2 bases, with 11 bases remaining between them.

This sequence joins TRBV29-1 and TRBJ2-3, with 9 bases matching TRBD1. The CDR3 runs to 13 residues. CDR1 is SQVTM and CDR2 is ANQGSEA in the germline V gene. V was clipped by 6 bases and J by 6 bases; unmatched bases: 7. The CDR3 reads CSVPDRGVDTQYF. The CDR3 DNA follows: TGCAGCGTCCCGGACAGGGGAGTGGATACGCAGTATTTT.

The rearrangement links TRBV4-1 to TRBJ2-3; possible D gene TRBD1, 6 bases. V lost 2 bases to trimming and J lost 2 bases, with 17 bases between them. The germline V gene encodes CDR1 MGHRA and CDR2 YSYEKL. This CDR3 region has 17 residues. CDR3 in DNA: TGCGCCAGCAGCCAAAAAGGCATGGGGGCATTCACAGATACGCAGTATTTT. Translating it yields CASSQKGMGAFTDTQYF.

The chain joins TRBV20-1 to TRBJ1-3; D not resolved. The CDR3 runs 11 residues. The germline V and J ends were trimmed by 4 bases and 4 bases, with 5 bases remaining between them. Germline lookup yields CDR1 DFQATT and CDR2 SNEGSKA (reference sequence). The CDR3 protein is CSATVGNTIYF. CDR3 bases: TGCAGTGCTACGGTCGGAAACACCATATATTTT.

The chain carries TRBV5-4 and TRBJ2-3, with D hard to call. This CDR3 spans 11 amino acids. Germline CDR1 reads SGHNT; CDR2 reads YYREEE (reference sequence). V was shortened by 0 bases and J by 8 bases, with 4 bases between the two germline ends. The CDR3 region is CASSLGGTQYF. CDR3 nucleotides: TGTGCCAGCAGCTTGGGAGGTACGCAGTATTTT.

The V gene is TRBV2, the J gene TRBJ1-4; a weak D match, TRBD1 (5 bases). With 6 bases removed from V and 0 bases from J, the gap between germline ends came to 11 bases. Germline CDR1 reads SNHLY; CDR2 reads FYNNEI. The CDR3 length is 15 residues. CDR3 residues: CASRVRQSTNEKLFF. CDR3 bases: TGTGCCAGCAGGGTCAGACAGTCAACTAATGAAAAACTGTTTTTT.

J is TRBJ2-3 and V is TRBV5-6, with D maybe TRBD1 (5 bases). There are 15 residues in the CDR3. Trimming took 2 bases from V and 4 from J, leaving 14 bases between them. Germline CDR1 SGHDT, CDR2 YYEEEE. In DNA form, the CDR3 reads TGTGCCAGCAGCTTTAGTGGGGCCGTTCCAGATACGCAGTATTTT. As protein: CASSFSGAVPDTQYF.

The chain joins TRBV11-2 to TRBJ2-5; unclear D gene. The CDR3 runs to 12 residues. V was shortened by 4 bases and J by 2 bases, with 5 bases between the two germline ends. Germline values: CDR1 SGHAT, CDR2 FQNNGV. DNA for the CDR3: TGTGCCAGCAGCTCCGGGCAAGAGACCCAGTACTTC. Amino acid sequence: CASSSGQETQYF.

The chain couples TRBV7-2 to TRBJ2-5; 11 bases map to TRBD2. Germline V gene lookup returns CDR1 SGHTA and CDR2 FQGNSA. The CDR3 length is 12 residues. After removal of 6 bases from V and 13 bases from J, the junction contained 7 bases not matched to a gene. DNA of the CDR3: TGTGCCAGCAGTCGTACTAGCGGGAGAGGGTACTTC. Its translation is CASSRTSGRGYF.

Here the CDR3 reads CASSPQGAEEKLFF. The CDR3 DNA follows: TGCGCCAGCAGCCCACAGGGGGCAGAAGAAAAACTGTTTTTT. V is TRBV5-1 and J is TRBJ1-4, with 9 positions matching TRBD1. The germline V gene encodes CDR1 SGHRS and CDR2 YFSETQ. The ends lost 4 bases at V and 8 bases at J; junction bases unmatched: 6. The CDR3 is made up of 14 amino acids.

This clone is a singleton in its sample. This chain uses TRBV2 with TRBJ1-2; TRBD1 matches at 7 bases. The trim removed 3 bases at V and 10 bases at J, leaving 8 bases unmatched. The CDR3 extends over 13 amino acids. CDR1 and CDR2 from the germline V gene are SNHLY and FYNNEI. The CDR3 loop reads CASSDRGWLFYTF. Here the CDR3 DNA reads TGTGCCAGCAGTGACAGGGGGTGGTTATTCTACACCTTC.

The chain combines TRBV12-5 with TRBJ2-1, with 8 bases aligning to TRBD2. Germline V gene data show CDR1 as LGHNT and CDR2 as FRNRAP. V trimming: 0 bases; J trimming: 5 bases; junction bases outside the gene matches: 12. The CDR3 runs 18 residues. The DNA for the CDR3 is TGTGCTAGTGGTTTGGTACAAGGTCTGGGACTAGGCCACAATGAGCAGTTCTTC. Protein product: CASGLVQGLGLGHNEQFF.

J is TRBJ2-3 and V is TRBV6-1; 8 bases are a match to TRBD1. The CDR3 runs 13 residues. The V gene's germline CDR1 is MNHNS and CDR2 SASEGT. The junction had 3 bases not matched to a gene; V was cut back by 7 bases and J by 3 bases. CDR3 sequence reads: CASTRQGTDTQYF. DNA of the CDR3: TGTGCCAGCACCCGACAGGGGACAGATACGCAGTATTTT.